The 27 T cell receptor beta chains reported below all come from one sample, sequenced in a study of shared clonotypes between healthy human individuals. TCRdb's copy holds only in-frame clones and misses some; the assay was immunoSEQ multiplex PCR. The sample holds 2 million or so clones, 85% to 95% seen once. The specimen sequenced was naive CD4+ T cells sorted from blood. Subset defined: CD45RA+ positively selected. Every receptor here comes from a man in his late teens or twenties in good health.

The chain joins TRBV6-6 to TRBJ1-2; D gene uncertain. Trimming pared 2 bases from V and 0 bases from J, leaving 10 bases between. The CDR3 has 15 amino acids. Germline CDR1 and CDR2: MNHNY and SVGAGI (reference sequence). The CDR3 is CASSYETEPNYGYTF. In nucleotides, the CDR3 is TGTGCCAGCAGTTACGAAACAGAGCCTAACTATGGCTACACCTTC.

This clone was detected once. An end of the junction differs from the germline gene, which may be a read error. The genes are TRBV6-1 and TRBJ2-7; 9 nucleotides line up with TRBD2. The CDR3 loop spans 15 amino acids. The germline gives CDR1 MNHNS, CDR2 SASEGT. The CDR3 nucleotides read TGTGCCATCAGTGAAGTTCTAGCGGGAACCTACGAGCAGTACTTC. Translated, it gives CAISEVLAGTYEQYF.

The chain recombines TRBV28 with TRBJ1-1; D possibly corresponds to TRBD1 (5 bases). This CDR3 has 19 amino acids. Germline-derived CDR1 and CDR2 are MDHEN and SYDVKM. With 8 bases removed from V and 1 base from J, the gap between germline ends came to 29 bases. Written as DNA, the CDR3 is TGTGCCAGCGGTTCTTCTTCGTTGGGGCTCTCAACCTCGAACACTGAAGCTTTCTTT. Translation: CASGSSSLGLSTSNTEAFF.

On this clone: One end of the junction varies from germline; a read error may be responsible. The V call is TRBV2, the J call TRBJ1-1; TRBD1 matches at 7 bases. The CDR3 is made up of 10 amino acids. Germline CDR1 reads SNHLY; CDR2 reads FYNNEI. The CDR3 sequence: CASSDDRVGF. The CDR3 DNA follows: TGTGCCAGCAGTGACGACAGGGTGGGCTTT.

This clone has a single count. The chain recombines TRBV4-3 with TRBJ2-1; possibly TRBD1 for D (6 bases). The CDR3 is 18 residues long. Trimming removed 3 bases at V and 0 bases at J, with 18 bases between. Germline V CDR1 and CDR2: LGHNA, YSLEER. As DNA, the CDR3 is TGCGCCAGCAGCCATCTCAAGAACAGGGATCTCTCCTACAATGAGCAGTTCTTC. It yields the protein CASSHLKNRDLSYNEQFF.

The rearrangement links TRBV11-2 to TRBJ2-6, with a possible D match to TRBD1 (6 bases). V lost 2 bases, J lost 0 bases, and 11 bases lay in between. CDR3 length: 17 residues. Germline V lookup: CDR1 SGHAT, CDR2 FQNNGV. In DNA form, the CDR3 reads TGTGCCAGCAGCTTAACCAGGGGCCCCTCTGGGGCCAACGTCCTGACTTTC. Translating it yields CASSLTRGPSGANVLTF.

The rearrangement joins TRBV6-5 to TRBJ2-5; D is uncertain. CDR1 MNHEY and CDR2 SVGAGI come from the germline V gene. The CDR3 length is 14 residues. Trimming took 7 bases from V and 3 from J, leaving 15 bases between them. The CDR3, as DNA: TGTGCCAGCAATGGGGATAGCACTGAAGAGACCCAGTACTTC. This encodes CASNGDSTEETQYF.

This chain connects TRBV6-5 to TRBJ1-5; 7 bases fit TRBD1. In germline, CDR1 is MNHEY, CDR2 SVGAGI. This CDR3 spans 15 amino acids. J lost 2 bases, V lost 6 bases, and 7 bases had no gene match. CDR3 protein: CASRQDRSGNQPQHF. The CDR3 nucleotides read TGTGCCAGCAGACAGGACAGGAGTGGCAATCAGCCCCAGCATTTT.

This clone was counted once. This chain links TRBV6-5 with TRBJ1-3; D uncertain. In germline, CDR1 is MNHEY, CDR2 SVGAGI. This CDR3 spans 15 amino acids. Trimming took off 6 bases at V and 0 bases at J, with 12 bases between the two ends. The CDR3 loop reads CASRAGTASGNTIYF. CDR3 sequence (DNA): TGTGCCAGCAGGGCTGGAACAGCCTCTGGAAACACCATATATTTT.

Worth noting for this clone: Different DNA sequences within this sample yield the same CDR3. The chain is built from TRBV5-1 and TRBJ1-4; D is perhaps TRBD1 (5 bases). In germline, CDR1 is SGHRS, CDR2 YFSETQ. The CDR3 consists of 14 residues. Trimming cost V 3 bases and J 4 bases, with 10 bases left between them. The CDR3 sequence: CASSSRDGNEKLFF. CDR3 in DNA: TGCGCCAGCAGCTCCAGGGACGGTAATGAAAAACTGTTTTTT.

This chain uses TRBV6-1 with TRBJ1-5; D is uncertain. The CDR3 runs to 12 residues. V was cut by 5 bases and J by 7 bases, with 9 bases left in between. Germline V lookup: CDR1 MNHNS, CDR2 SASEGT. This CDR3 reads CASSHPLQPQHF. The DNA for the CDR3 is TGTGCCAGCAGTCACCCTTTACAGCCCCAGCATTTT.

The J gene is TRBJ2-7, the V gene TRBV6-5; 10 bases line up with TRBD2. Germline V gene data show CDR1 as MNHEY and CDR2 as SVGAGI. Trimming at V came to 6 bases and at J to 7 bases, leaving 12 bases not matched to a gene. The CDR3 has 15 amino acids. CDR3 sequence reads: CASSRGTSALREQYF. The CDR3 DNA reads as TGTGCCAGCAGCCGCGGGACTAGCGCCCTCCGTGAGCAGTACTTC.

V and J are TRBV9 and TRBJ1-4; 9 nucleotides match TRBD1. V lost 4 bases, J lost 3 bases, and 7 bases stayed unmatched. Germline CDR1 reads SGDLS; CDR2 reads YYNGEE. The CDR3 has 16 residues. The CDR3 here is CASSPRTGEANEKLFF. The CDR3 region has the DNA TGTGCCAGCAGCCCCCGGACAGGGGAAGCTAATGAAAAACTGTTTTTT.

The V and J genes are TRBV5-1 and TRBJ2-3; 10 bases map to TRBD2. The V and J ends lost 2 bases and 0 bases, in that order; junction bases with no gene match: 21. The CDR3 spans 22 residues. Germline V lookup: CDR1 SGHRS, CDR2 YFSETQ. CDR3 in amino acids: CASSFAAFGYRELAGSTDTQYF. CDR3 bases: TGCGCCAGCAGCTTCGCCGCCTTTGGGTATAGGGAACTAGCGGGAAGCACAGATACGCAGTATTTT.

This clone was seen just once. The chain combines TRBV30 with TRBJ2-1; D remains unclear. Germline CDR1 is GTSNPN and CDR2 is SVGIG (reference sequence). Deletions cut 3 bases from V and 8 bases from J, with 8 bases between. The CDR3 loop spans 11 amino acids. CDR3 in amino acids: CAWSPYDEQFF. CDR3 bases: TGTGCCTGGAGCCCGTATGATGAGCAGTTCTTC.

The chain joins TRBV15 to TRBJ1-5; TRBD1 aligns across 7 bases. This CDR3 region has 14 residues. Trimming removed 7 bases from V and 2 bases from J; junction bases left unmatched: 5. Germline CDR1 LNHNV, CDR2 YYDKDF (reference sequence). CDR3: CATTPGTGNQPQHF. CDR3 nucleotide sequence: TGTGCCACCACCCCAGGGACAGGCAATCAGCCCCAGCATTTT.

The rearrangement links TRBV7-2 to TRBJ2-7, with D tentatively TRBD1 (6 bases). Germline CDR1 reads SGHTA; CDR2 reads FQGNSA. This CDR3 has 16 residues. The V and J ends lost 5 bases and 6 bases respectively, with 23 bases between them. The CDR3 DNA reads TGTGCCAGCAGCCCCCTCAGGGGTTACCCGTCGCTCGAGCAGTACTTC. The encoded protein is CASSPLRGYPSLEQYF.

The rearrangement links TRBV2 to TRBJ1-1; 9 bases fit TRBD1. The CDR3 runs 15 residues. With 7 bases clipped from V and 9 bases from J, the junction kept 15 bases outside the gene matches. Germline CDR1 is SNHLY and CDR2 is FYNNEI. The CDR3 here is CASKKDRGGEVKAFF. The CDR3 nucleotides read TGTGCCAGCAAGAAGGACAGGGGCGGGGAGGTTAAAGCTTTCTTT.

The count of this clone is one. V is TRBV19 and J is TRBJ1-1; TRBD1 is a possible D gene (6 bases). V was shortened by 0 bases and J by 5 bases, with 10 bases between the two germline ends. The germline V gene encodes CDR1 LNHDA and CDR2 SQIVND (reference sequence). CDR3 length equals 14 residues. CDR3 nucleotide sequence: TGTGCCAGTAGTATAGAGGGGGCGAGAACTGAAGCTTTCTTT. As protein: CASSIEGARTEAFF.

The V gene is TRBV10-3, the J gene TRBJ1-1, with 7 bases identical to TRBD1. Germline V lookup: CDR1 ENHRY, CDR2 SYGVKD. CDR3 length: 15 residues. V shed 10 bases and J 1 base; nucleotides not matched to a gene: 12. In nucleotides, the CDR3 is TGTGCCACCACAGGAGGGGGCCTCAGGAACACTGAAGCTTTCTTT. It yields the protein CATTGGGLRNTEAFF.

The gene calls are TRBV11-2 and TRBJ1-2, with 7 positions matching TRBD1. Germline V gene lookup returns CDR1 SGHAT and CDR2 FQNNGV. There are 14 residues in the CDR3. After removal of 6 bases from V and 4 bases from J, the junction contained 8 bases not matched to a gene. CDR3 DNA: TGTGCCAGCAGGCCACTGACAGGGCCCTATGGCTACACCTTC. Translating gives CASRPLTGPYGYTF.

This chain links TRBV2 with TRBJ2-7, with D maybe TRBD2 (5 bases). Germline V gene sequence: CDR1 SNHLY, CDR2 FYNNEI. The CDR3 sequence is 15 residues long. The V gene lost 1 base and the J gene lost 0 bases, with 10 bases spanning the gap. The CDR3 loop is CASSEVGRSSYEQYF. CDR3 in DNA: TGTGCCAGCAGTGAAGTTGGGAGAAGCTCCTACGAGCAGTACTTC.

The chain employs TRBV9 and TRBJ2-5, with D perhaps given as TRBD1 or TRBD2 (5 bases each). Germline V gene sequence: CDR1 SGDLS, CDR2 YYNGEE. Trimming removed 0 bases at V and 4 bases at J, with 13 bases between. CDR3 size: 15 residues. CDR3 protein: CASSVDGGGVETQYF. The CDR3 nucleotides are TGTGCCAGCAGCGTAGATGGGGGTGGGGTAGAGACCCAGTACTTC.

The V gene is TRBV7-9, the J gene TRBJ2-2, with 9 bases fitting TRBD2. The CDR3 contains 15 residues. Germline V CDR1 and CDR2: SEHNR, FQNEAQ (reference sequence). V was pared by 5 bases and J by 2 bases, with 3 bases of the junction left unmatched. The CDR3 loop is CASSPSGANTGELFF. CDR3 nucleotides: TGTGCCAGCAGCCCTAGCGGGGCAAACACCGGGGAGCTGTTTTTT.

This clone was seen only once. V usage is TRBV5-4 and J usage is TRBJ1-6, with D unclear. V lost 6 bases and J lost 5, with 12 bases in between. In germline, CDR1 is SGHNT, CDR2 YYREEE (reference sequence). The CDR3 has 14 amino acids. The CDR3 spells CASKQASDNSPLHF. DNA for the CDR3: TGTGCCAGCAAACAAGCTTCAGATAATTCACCCCTCCACTTT.

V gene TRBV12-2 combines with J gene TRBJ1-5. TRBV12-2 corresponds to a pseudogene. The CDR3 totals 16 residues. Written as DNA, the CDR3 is TGTGCAAGTCGCCTCTCGCCCCGGGATAGCAATCAGCCCCAGCATTTT. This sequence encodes CASRLSPRDSNQPQHF.

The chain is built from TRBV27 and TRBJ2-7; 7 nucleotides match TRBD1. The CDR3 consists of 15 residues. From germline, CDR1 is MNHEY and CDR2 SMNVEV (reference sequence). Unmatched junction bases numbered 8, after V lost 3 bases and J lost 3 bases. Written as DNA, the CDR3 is TGTGCCAGCAGTTTCATACAGGGGTTTCGCTACGAGCAGTACTTC. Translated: CASSFIQGFRYEQYF.